This TCR beta chain was recovered during a study of cytomegalovirus exposure and HLA in healthy donors. As regards this clone: As yet, its antigen is unknown.

The V end was cut by 5 bases, the J end by 1 base, with 5 bases between. CDR1 is SGHVS and CDR2 is FNYEAQ in the germline V gene. CDR3 length equals 13 residues. With 60 Vbeta and 13 Jbeta primers, the PCR was carried out. Clones were read by immunoSEQ multiplex PCR, and TCRdb kept only the in-frame ones, dropping some. The sample contains about 150,000 clones, approximately 81% of which appear only once. Notes on the study in general: In a later analysis, a missense DCLRE1C variant was linked to TCR beta V- and J-gene trimming. The study recorded more than 150 TCR beta chains that were cytomegalovirus-associated.

Sequencing was performed on PBMCs. The chain links TRBV7-6 to TRBJ2-2; the D is unclear. The sequence was collected from a woman younger than 35 in good health and CMV-seronegative. The CDR3, as DNA: TGTGCCAGCAGCCACAGGAACACCGGGGAGCTGTTTTTT. This translates into CASSHRNTGELFF.